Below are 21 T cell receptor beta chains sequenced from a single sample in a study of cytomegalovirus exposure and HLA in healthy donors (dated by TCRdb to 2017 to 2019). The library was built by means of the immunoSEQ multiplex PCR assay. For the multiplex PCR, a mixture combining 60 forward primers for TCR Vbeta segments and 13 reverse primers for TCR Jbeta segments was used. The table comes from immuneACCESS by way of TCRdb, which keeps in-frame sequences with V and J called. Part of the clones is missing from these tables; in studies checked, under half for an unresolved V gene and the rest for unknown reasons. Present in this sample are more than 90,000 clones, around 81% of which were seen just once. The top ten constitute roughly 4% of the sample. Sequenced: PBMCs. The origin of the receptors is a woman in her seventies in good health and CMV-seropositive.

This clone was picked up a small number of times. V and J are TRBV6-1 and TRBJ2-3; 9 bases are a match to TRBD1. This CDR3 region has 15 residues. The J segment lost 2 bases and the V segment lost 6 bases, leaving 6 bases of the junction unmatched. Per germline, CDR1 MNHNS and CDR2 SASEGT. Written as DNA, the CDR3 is TGTGCCAGCAGGGGACAGGGAGCATTCACAGATACGCAGTATTTT. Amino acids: CASRGQGAFTDTQYF.

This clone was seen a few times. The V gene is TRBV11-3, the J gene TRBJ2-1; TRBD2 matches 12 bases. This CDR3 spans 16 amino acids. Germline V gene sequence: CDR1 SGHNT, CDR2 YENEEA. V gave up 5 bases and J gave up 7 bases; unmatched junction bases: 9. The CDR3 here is CASSQGWTSGKNEQFF. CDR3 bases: TGTGCCAGCAGCCAAGGCTGGACTAGCGGGAAAAATGAGCAGTTCTTC.

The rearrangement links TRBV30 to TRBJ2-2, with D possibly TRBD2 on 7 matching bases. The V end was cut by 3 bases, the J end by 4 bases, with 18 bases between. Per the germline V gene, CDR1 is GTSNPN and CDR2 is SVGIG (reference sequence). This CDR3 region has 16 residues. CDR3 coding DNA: TGTGCCTGGAGAAACCCTCGGGGGGCGGTCACCGGGGAGCTGTTTTTT. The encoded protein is CAWRNPRGAVTGELFF.

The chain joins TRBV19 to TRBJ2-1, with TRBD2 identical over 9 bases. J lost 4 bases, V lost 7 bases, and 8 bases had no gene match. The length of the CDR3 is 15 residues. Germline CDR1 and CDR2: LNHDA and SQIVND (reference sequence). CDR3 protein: CASKGTSWGYNEQFF. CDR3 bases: TGTGCCAGTAAGGGGACTAGCTGGGGATACAATGAGCAGTTCTTC.

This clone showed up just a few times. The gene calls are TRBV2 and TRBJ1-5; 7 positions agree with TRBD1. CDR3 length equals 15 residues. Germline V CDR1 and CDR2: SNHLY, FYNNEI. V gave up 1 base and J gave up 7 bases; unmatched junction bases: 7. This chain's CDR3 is CASSEEGRGSQPQHF. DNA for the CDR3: TGTGCCAGCAGTGAAGAGGGCAGGGGGAGCCAGCCCCAGCATTTT.

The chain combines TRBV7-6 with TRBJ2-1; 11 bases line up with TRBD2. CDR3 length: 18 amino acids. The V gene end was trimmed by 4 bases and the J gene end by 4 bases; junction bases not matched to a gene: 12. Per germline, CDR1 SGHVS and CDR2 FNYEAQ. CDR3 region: CASSSRGAGTSGYNEQFF. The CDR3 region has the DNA TGTGCCAGCAGCTCCCGTGGCGCCGGGACTAGCGGTTACAATGAGCAGTTCTTC.

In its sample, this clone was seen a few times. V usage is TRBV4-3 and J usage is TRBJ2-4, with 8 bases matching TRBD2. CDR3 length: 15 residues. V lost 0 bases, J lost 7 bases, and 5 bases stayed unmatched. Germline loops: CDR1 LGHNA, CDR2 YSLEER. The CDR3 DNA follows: TGCGCCAGCAGCCAAGATCCGGGCGGGAGGAACATTCAGTACTTC. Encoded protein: CASSQDPGGRNIQYF.

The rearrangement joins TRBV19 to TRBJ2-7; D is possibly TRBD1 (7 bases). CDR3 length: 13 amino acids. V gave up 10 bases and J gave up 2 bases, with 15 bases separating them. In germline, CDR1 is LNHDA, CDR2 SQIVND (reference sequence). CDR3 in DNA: TGTGCCACCTCGCGGGACAGTCCCTACGAGCAGTACTTC. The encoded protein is CATSRDSPYEQYF.

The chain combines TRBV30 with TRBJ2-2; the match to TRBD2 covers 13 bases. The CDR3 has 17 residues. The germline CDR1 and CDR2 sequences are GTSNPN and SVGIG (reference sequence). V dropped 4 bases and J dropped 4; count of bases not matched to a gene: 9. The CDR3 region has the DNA TGTGCCTGGATGGAGGGGACTAGCGGGACGGCCACCGGGGAGCTGTTTTTT. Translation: CAWMEGTSGTATGELFF.

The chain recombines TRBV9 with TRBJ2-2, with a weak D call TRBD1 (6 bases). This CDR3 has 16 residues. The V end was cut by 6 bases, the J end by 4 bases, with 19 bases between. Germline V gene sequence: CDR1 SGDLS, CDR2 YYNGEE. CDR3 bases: TGTGCCAGCACCGTGGGAACAGGGTTGGGCACCGGGGAGCTGTTTTTT. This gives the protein CASTVGTGLGTGELFF. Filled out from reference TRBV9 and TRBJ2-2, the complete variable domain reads DSGVTQTPKHLITATGQRVTLRCSPRSGDLSVYWYQQSLDQGLQFLIQYYNGEERAKGNILERFSAQQFPDLHSELNLSSLELGDSALYFCASTVGTGLGTGELFFGEGSRLTVL.

The CDR3: CASSYTGQASYNEQFF. The CDR3 DNA sequence: TGTGCCAGCAGTTACACCGGACAGGCTTCCTACAATGAGCAGTTCTTC. V and J are TRBV6-5 and TRBJ2-1, with 7 bases that match TRBD1. This CDR3 comprises 16 residues. Germline lookup yields CDR1 MNHEY and CDR2 SVGAGI. V was clipped by 2 bases and J by 1 base; unmatched bases: 5.

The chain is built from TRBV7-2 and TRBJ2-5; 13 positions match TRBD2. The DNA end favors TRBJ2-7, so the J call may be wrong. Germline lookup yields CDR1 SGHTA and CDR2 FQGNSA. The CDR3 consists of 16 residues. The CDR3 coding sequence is TGTGCCAGCAGCTTAGACTGGACTAGCGGGAGTTACGAGCAGTACTTC. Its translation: CASSLDWTSGSYEQYF.

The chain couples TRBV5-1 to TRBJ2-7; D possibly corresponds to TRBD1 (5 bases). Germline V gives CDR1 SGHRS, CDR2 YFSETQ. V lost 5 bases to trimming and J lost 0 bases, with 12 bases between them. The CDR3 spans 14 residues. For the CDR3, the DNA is TGCGCCAGCAGACTCACAGGAAGCTCCTACGAGCAGTACTTC. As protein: CASRLTGSSYEQYF.

In DNA form, the CDR3 reads TGTGCCAGCAGCTTAGTCCGGGGTAGAGGCACTGAAGCTTTCTTT. Translating gives CASSLVRGRGTEAFF. V and J are TRBV11-2 and TRBJ1-1, with D uncertain. Trimming cost V 1 base and J 4 bases, with 13 bases left between them. This CDR3 is 15 amino acids long. CDR1 and CDR2 (germline): SGHAT, FQNNGV.

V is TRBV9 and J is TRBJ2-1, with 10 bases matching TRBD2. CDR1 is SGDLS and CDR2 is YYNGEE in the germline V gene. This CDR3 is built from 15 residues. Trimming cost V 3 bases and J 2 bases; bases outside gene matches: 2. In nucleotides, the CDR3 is TGTGCCAGCAGCGGGCTAGCGGGAGCCTACAATGAGCAGTTCTTC. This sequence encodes CASSGLAGAYNEQFF.

CDR3 loop: CASSQVQGNYGYTF. DNA for the CDR3: TGCGCCAGCAGCCAAGTTCAGGGGAACTATGGCTACACCTTC. The V call is TRBV4-3, the J call TRBJ1-2; possible D gene TRBD1, 6 bases. V shed 1 base and J shed 2 bases, with 8 bases lying between them. CDR1 and CDR2 (germline): LGHNA, YSLEER. The CDR3 sequence is 14 residues long.

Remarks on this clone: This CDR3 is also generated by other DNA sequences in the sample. The DNA of the CDR3 is TGTGCCAGCACTCGGGAGAGGGCACCCACAACTAATGAAAAACTGTTTTTT. Its translation: CASTRERAPTTNEKLFF. V usage is TRBV5-5 and J usage is TRBJ1-4; D ambiguous. Germline loops: CDR1 SGHKS, CDR2 YYEKEE (reference sequence). Trimming removed 6 bases from V and 0 bases from J, with 18 bases in between. This CDR3 comprises 17 residues.

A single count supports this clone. The CDR3 spells CASSPNRNTEAFF. CDR3 in DNA: TGTGCCAGCTCACCCAACAGGAACACTGAAGCTTTCTTT. The rearrangement joins TRBV18 to TRBJ1-1; D uncertain. Germline V gene lookup returns CDR1 KGHSH and CDR2 LQKENI. The CDR3 length is 13 residues. V gave up 3 bases and J gave up 1 base, with 6 bases separating them.

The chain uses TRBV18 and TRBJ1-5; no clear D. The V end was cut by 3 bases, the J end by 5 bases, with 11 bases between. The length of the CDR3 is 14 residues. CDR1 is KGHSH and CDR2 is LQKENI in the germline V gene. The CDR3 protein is CASSPLGSDQPQHF. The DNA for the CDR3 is TGTGCCAGCTCACCCCTGGGGAGTGATCAGCCCCAGCATTTT.

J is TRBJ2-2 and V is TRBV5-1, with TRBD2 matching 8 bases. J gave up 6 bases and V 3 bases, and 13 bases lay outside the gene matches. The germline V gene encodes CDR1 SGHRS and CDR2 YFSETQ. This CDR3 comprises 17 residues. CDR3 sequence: CASSSGLAPTSAGELFF. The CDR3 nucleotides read TGCGCCAGCAGCTCCGGACTAGCTCCCACGTCAGCCGGGGAGCTGTTTTTT.

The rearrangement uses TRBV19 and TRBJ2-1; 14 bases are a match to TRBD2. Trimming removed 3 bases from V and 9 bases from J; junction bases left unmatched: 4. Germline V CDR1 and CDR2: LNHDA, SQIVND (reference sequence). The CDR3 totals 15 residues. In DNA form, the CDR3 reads TGTGCCAGTAGTATTGGGACTAGCGGGAGAGGTGAGCAGTTCTTC. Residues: CASSIGTSGRGEQFF.